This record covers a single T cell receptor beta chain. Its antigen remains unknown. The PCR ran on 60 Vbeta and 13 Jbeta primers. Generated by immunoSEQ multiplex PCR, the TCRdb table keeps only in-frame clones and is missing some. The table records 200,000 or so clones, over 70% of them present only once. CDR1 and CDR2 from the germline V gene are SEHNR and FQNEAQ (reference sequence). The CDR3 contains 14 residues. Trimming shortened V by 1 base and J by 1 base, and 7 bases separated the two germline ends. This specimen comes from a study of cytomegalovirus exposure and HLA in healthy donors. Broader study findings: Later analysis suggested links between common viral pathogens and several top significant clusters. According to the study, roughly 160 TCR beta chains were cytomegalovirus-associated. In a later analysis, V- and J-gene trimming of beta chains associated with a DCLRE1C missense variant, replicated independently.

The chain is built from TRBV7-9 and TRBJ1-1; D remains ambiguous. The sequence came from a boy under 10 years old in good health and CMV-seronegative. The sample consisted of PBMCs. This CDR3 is CASSLDAGNTEAFF. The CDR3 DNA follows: TGTGCCAGCAGCTTAGACGCCGGGAACACTGAAGCTTTCTTT.